Listed below are T cell receptor beta chains from one sample, sequenced in a study of CD8+CD57+ T cells in acquired aplastic anemia. In TCRdb, the reads were re-called with MiXCR into one record per CDR3 protein. The sample lists about 180,000 distinct CDR3 sequences; about 44% were seen once. Sequenced sample: sorted CD4+, CD8+, or CD8+CD57+ T cells (not recorded which) from PBMCs. The receptor source for this set is a human donor with aplastic anemia. CDR3s include the opening cysteine and the closing phenylalanine or tryptophan. D genes are given only for firm matches. Only part of the rows carry a size: once, few, many, or a class if the clone is expanded.

clone size: NA
D gene: TRBD1
V gene: TRBV6-1
J gene: TRBJ1-6
CDR3 DNA: TGTGCCACGGGACAGGGGGCGGCTTCACCCCTCCACTTT
CDR3 protein: CATGQGAASPLHF

clone size: NA
D gene: NA
V gene: TRBV24-1
J gene: TRBJ1-6
CDR3 DNA: TGTGCCACCAGTGGGACGGCCTGGGATTCACCCCTCCACTTT
CDR3 protein: CATSGTAWDSPLHF

clone size: NA
D gene: NA
V gene: TRBV7-2
J gene: TRBJ2-7
CDR3 DNA: TGTGCCAGCAGCGTACAGGGTTTCGAGCAGTACTTC
CDR3 protein: CASSVQGFEQYF

clone size: many
D gene: NA
V gene: TRBV7-8
J gene: TRBJ1-2
CDR3 DNA: TGTGCCAGCAGCTTAGCGGGTCTTGGGTATGGTAGTGATGGCTACACCTTC
CDR3 protein: CASSLAGLGYGSDGYTF

clone size: few
D gene: NA
V gene: TRBV2
J gene: TRBJ1-2
CDR3 DNA: TGTGCCAGCACCCTAGCGCGTGCAGGGTTGGGCTACACCTTC
CDR3 protein: CASTLARAGLGYTF

clone size: NA
D gene: TRBD2
V gene: TRBV19
J gene: TRBJ2-2
CDR3 DNA: TGTGCCAGTACTAGCGGTACTCCCCCCCGCGGGGAGCTGTTTTTT
CDR3 protein: CASTSGTPPRGELFF

clone size: many
D gene: TRBD1
V gene: TRBV19
J gene: TRBJ1-2
CDR3 DNA: TGTGCCAGTAGGCCTAGACAGGGGTATGGCTACACCTTC
CDR3 protein: CASRPRQGYGYTF

clone size: many
D gene: NA
V gene: TRBV20-1
J gene: TRBJ1-2
CDR3 DNA: TGCAGTCTGGCCGGGGGCGGCGATGGCTACACCTTC
CDR3 protein: CSLAGGGDGYTF

clone size: NA
D gene: NA
V gene: TRBV15
J gene: TRBJ2-3
CDR3 DNA: TGTGCCACCAGCAGTGGTAGGAGATCTAGCACAGATACGCAGTATTTT
CDR3 protein: CATSSGRRSSTDTQYF

clone size: few
D gene: NA
V gene: TRBV10-1
J gene: TRBJ1-1
CDR3 DNA: TGCGCCAGCAGAGCGGACAGGAACACTGAAGCTTTCTTT
CDR3 protein: CASRADRNTEAFF

clone size: once
D gene: TRBD1
V gene: TRBV20-1
J gene: TRBJ1-2
CDR3 DNA: TGCAGTGCTGGAGGAGGGGGCTGGGATGGCTACACCTTC
CDR3 protein: CSAGGGGWDGYTF

clone size: NA
D gene: NA
V gene: TRBV7-8
J gene: TRBJ2-2
CDR3 DNA: TGTGCCAGCAGCTTAGCGGTCAACACCGGGGAGCTGTTTTTT
CDR3 protein: CASSLAVNTGELFF

clone size: many
D gene: TRBD2
V gene: TRBV7-6
J gene: TRBJ2-7
CDR3 DNA: TGTGCCAGCAGCTTAGGGGCTAGCGGGAGCTCCTACGAGCAGTACTTC
CDR3 protein: CASSLGASGSSYEQYF

clone size: few
D gene: NA
V gene: TRBV19
J gene: TRBJ1-5
CDR3 DNA: TGTGCCAGTAGTATGCGACGGGATCAGCCCCAGCATTTT
CDR3 protein: CASSMRRDQPQHF

clone size: NA
D gene: NA
V gene: TRBV11-2
J gene: TRBJ1-2
CDR3 DNA: TGTGCCAGCAGAGCGACAGGCTACTATGGCTACACCTTC
CDR3 protein: CASRATGYYGYTF

clone size: NA
D gene: NA
V gene: TRBV7-2
J gene: TRBJ1-1
CDR3 DNA: TGTGCCAGCAGCTTGGAGCTAACAGGGAACACTGAAGCTTTCTTT
CDR3 protein: CASSLELTGNTEAFF

clone size: NA
D gene: TRBD1
V gene: TRBV10-3
J gene: TRBJ2-7
CDR3 DNA: TGTGCCATCAGTGGGGGCACACAGGGGGGCTACGAGCAGTACTTC
CDR3 protein: CAISGGTQGGYEQYF

clone size: NA
D gene: NA
V gene: TRBV14
J gene: TRBJ2-3
CDR3 DNA: TGTGCCAGCAGCCAAGCTCCGGCCCAGCGAGGGGGGGAGGAGCAGTATTTT
CDR3 protein: CASSQAPAQRGGEEQYF

clone size: many
D gene: NA
V gene: TRBV5-1
J gene: TRBJ2-6
CDR3 DNA: TGCGCCAGCACCACGACAGGAAACTCTGGGGCCAACGTCCTGACTTTC
CDR3 protein: CASTTTGNSGANVLTF

clone size: NA
D gene: NA
V gene: TRBV7-2
J gene: TRBJ2-1
CDR3 DNA: TGTGCCAGCAGCTCGCGGGTCACCAAGAATGAGCAGTTCTTC
CDR3 protein: CASSSRVTKNEQFF

clone size: NA
D gene: NA
V gene: TRBV2
J gene: TRBJ2-1
CDR3 DNA: TGTGCCAGCAGTGAGCTTGCCGCAGAGGAGTTCTTC
CDR3 protein: CASSELAAEEFF